This T cell receptor (beta chain) emerged from a study of cytomegalovirus exposure and HLA in healthy donors. Across the study: Previous work identified 95 million to 120 million unique TCR beta sequences from roughly 180 million T cells.

This clone was seen only a few times. PCR used 60 Vbeta primers and 13 Jbeta primers. Per the original methods: Later, an analysis found 80 million or so unique TCR beta chains, and 9.5 million to 11 million of these were shared. The protocol was immunoSEQ multiplex PCR, while the TCRdb copy is restricted to in-frame clones and leaves out a portion. V, J and clone size are taken as reported in that table, and D and trimming were inferred from the DNA itself. The sample comprises over 40,000 clones, about 72% of which are singletons, and roughly 6.5% rests with the top ten. This receptor was identified in a young man in good health and CMV-seronegative. The source material was PBMCs.

The CDR3 sequence is CSGGENYEQYF. The CDR3 DNA is TGCAGCGGGGGGGAAAACTACGAGCAGTACTTC. The V gene is TRBV29-1, the J gene TRBJ2-7; tentative D call: TRBD2 (6 bases). The CDR3 sequence is 11 residues long. Deletions cut 7 bases from V and 3 bases from J, with 10 bases between. Germline V gene data show CDR1 as SQVTM and CDR2 as ANQGSEA.